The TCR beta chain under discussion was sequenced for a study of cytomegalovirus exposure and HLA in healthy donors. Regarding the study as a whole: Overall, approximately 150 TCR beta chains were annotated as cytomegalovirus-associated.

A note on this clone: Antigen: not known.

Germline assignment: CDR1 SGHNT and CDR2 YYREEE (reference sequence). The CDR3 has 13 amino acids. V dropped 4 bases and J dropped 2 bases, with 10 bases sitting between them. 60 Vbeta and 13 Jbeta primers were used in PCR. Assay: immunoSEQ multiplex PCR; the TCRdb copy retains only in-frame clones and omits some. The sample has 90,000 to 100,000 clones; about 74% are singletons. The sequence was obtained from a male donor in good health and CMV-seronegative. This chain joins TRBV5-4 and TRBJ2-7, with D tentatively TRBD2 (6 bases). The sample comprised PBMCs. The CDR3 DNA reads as TGTGCCAGCAGCCTGGGACTTACCTACGAGCAGTACTTC. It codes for CASSLGLTYEQYF.